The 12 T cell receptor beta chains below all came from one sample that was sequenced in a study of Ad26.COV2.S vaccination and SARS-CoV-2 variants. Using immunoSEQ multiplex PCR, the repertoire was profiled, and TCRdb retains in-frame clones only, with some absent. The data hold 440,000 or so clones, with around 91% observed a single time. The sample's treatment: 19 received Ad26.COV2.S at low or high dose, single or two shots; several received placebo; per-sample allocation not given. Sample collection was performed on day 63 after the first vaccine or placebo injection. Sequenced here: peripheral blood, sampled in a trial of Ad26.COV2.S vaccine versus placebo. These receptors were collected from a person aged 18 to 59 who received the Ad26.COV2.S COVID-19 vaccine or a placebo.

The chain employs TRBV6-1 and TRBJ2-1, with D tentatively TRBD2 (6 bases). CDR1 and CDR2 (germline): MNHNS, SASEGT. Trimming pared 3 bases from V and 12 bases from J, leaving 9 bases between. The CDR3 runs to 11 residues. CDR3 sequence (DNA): TGTGCCAGCAGTGATACCGGGAGGCAGTTCTTC. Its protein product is CASSDTGRQFF.

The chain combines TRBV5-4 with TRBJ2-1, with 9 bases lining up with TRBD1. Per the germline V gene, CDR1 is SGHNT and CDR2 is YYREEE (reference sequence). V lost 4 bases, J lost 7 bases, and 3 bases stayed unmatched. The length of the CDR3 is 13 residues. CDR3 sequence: CASSLDRGNEQFF. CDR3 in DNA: TGTGCCAGCAGCCTGGACAGGGGTAATGAGCAGTTCTTC.

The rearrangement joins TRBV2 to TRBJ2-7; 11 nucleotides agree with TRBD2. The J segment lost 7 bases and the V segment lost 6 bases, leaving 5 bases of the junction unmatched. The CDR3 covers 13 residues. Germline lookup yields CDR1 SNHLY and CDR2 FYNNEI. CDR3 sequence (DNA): TGTGCCAGCAGACAAGGACTAGCGGGTGAGCAGTACTTC. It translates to CASRQGLAGEQYF.

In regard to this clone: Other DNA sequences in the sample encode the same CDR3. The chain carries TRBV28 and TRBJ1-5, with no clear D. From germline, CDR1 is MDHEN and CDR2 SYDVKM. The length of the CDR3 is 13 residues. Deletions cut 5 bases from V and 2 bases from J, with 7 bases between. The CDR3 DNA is TGTGCCAGCAGTCGCGACGGCAATCAGCCCCAGCATTTT. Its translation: CASSRDGNQPQHF. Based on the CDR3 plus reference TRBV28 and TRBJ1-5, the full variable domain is DVKVTQSSRYLVKRTGEKVFLECVQDMDHENMFWYRQDPGLGLRLIYFSYDVKMKEKGDIPEGYSVSREKKERFSLILESASTNQTSMYLCASSRDGNQPQHFGDGTRLSIL.

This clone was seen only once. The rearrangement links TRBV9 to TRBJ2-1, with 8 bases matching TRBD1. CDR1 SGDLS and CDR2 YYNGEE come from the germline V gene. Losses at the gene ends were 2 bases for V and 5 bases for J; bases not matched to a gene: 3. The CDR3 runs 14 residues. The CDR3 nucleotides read TGTGCCAGCAGCGTTGGACAGGGCCACAATGAGCAGTTCTTC. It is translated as CASSVGQGHNEQFF.

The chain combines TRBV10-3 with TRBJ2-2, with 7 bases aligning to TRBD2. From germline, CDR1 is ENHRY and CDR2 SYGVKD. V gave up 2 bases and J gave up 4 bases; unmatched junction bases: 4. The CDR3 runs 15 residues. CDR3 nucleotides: TGTGCCATCAGTGAGCCGGGGGGATCCACCGGGGAGCTGTTTTTT. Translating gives CAISEPGGSTGELFF.

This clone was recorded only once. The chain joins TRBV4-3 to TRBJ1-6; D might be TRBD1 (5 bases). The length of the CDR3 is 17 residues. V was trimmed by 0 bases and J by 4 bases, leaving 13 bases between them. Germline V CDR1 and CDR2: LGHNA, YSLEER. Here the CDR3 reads CASSQDPDTGYNSPLHF. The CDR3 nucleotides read TGCGCCAGCAGCCAAGACCCCGACACAGGATATAATTCACCCCTCCACTTT.

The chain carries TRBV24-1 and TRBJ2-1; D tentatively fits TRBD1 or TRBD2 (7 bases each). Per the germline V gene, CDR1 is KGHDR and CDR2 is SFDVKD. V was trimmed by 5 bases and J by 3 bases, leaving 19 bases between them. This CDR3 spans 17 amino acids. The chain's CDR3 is CATSARDREGLYNEQFF. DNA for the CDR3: TGTGCCACCAGTGCACGCGACAGGGAGGGTCTCTACAATGAGCAGTTCTTC.

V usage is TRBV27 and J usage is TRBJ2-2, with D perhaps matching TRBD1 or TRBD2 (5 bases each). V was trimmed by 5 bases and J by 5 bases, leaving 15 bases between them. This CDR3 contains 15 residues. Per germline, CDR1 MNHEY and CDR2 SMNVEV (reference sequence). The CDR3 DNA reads TGTGCCAGCAGTCCACTGACGGGGCTTACCGGGGAGCTGTTTTTT. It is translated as CASSPLTGLTGELFF.

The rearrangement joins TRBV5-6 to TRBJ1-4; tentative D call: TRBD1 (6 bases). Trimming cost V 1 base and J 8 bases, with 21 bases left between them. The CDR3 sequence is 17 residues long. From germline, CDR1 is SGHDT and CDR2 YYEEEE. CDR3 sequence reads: CASSLRQGLWIGEKLFF. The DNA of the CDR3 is TGTGCCAGCAGCTTGAGGCAGGGGCTGTGGATAGGCGAAAAACTGTTTTTT.

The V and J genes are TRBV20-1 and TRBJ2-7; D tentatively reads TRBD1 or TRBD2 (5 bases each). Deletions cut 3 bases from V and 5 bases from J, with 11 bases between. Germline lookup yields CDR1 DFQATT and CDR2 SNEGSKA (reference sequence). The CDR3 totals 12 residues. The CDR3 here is CSASVRGDEQYF. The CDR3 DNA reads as TGCAGTGCTAGTGTGAGAGGGGACGAGCAGTACTTC.

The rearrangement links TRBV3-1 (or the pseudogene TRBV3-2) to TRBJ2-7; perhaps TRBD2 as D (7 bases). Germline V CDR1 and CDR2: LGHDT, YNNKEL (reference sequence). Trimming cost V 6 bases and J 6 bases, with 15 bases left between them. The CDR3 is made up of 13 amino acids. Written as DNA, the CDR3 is TGTGCCAGCAGTCTAGCGGAAGGGGGCGAGCAGTACTTC. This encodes CASSLAEGGEQYF.